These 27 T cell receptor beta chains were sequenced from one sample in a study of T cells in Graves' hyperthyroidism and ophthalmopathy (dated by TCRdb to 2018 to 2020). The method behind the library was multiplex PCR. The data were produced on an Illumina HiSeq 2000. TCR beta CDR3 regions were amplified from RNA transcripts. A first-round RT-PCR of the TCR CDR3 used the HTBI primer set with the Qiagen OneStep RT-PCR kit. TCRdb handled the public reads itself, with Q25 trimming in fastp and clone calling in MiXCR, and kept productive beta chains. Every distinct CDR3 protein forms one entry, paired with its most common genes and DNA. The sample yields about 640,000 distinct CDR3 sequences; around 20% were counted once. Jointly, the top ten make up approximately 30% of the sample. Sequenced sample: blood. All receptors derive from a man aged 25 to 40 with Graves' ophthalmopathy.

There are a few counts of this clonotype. The CDR3, as DNA: TGTGCCAGCAGCCTCCGGGTCCAATTCGCAGATACGCAGTATTTT. This encodes CASSLRVQFADTQYF. This chain joins TRBV12-3 or TRBV12-4 and TRBJ2-3, with D uncertain. The CDR3 is 15 residues long. Trimming took 6 bases from V and 4 from J, leaving 17 bases between them.

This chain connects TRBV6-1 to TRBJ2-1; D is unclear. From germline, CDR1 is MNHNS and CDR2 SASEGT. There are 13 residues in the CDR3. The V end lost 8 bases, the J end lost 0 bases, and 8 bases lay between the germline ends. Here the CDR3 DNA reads TGTGCCAGCCGCTCGTTCTCCTACAATGAGCAGTTCTTC. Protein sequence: CASRSFSYNEQFF.

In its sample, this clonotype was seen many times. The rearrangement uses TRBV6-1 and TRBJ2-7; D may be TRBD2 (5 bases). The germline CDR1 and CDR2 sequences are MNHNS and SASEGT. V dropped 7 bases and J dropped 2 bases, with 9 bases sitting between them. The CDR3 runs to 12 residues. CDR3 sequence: CASTPGTYEQYF. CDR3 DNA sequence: TGTGCCAGCACTCCGGGGACCTACGAGCAGTACTTC.

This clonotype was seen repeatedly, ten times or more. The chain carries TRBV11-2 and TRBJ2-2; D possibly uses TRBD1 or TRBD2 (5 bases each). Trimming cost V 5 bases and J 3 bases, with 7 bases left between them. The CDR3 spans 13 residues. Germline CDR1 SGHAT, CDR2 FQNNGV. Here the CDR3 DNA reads TGTGCCAGCAGCCTGGGACACACCGGGGAGCTGTTTTTT. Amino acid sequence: CASSLGHTGELFF. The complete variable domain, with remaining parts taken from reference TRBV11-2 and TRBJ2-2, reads EAGVAQSPRYKIIEKRQSVAFWCNPISGHATLYWYQQILGQGPKLLIQFQNNGVVDDSQLPKDRFSAERLKGVDSTLKIQPAKLEDSAVYLCASSLGHTGELFFGEGSRLTVL.

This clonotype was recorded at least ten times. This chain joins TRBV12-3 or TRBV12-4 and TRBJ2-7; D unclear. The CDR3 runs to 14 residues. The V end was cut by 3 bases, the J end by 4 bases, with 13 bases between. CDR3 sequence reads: CASSLVGILYEQYF. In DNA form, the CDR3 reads TGTGCCAGCAGTTTGGTAGGGATATTATACGAGCAGTACTTC.

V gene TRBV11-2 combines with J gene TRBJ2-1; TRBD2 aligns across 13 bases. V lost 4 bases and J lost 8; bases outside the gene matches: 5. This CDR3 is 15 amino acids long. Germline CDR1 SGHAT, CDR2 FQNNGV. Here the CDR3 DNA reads TGTGCCAGCAGCTGGAGGACTAGCGGGAGCCATGAGCAGTTCTTC. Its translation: CASSWRTSGSHEQFF.

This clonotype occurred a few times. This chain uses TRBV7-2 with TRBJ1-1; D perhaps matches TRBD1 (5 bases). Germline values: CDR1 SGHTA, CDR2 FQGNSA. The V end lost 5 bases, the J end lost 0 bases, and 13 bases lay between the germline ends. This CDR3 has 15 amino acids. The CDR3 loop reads CASSPRTPMNTEAFF. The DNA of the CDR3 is TGTGCCAGCAGCCCCCGGACACCCATGAACACTGAAGCTTTCTTT.

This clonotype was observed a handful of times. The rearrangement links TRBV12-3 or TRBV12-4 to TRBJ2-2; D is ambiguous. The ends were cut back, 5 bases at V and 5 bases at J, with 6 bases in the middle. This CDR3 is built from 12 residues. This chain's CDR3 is CASSKSTGELFF. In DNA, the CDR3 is TGTGCCAGCAGTAAGAGTACCGGGGAGCTGTTTTTT.

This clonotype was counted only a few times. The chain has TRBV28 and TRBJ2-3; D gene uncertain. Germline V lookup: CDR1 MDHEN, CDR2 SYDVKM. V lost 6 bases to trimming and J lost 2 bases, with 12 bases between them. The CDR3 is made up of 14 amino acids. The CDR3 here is CASSLGRYTDTQYF. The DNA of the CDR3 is TGTGCCAGCAGCCTCGGACGGTACACAGATACGCAGTATTTT.

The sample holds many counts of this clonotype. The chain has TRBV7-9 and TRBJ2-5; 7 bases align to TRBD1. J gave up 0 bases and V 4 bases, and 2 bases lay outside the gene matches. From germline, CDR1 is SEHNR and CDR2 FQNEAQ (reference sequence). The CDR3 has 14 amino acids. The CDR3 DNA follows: TGTGCCAGCAGCTCGACAGGGAACCAAGAGACCCAGTACTTC. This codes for CASSSTGNQETQYF. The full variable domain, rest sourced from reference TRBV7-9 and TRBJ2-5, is DTGVSQNPRHKITKRGQNVTFRCDPISEHNRLYWYRQTLGQGPEFLTYFQNEAQLEKSRLLSDRFSAERPKGSFSTLEIQRTEQGDSAMYLCASSSTGNQETQYFGPGTRLLVL.

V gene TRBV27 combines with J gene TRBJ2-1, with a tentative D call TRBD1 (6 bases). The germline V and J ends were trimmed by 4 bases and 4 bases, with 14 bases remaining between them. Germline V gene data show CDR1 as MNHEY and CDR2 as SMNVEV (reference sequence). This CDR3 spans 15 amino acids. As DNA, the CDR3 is TGTGCCAGCAGTTACGGACAGCCCCTATACAATGAGCAGTTCTTC. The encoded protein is CASSYGQPLYNEQFF.

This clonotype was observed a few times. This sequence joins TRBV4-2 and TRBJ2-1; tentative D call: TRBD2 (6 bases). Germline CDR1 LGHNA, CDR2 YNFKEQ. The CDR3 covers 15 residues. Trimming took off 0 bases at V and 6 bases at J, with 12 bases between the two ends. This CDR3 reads CASSQEELAFNEQFF. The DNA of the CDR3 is TGTGCCAGCAGCCAAGAGGAACTAGCTTTCAATGAGCAGTTCTTC.

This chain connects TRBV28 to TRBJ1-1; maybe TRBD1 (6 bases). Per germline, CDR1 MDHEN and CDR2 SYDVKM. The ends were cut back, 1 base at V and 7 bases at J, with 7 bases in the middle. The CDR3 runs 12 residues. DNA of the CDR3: TGTGCCAGCAGTTTATTGACAGGTGAAGCTTTCTTT. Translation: CASSLLTGEAFF. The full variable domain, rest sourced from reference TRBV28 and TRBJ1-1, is DVKVTQSSRYLVKRTGEKVFLECVQDMDHENMFWYRQDPGLGLRLIYFSYDVKMKEKGDIPEGYSVSREKKERFSLILESASTNQTSMYLCASSLLTGEAFFGQGTRLTVV.

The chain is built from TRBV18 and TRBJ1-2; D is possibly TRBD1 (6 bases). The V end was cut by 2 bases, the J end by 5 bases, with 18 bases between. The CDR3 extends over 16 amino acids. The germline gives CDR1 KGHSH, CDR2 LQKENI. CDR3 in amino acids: CASSPTTGQGGYGYTF. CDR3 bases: TGTGCCAGCTCACCAACGACAGGCCAAGGGGGATATGGCTACACCTTC.

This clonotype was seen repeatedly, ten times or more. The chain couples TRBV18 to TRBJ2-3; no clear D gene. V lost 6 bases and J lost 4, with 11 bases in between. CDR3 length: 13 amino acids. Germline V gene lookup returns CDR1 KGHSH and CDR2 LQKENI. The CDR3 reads CASSQKIADTQYF. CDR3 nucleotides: TGTGCCAGCTCTCAAAAGATCGCAGATACGCAGTATTTT.

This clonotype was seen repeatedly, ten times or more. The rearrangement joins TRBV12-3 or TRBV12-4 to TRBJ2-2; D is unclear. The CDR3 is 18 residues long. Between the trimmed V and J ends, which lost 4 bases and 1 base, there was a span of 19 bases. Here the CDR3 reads CASSSTLMRTVNTGELFF. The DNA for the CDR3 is TGTGCCAGCAGTTCCACCCTCATGAGGACGGTGAACACCGGGGAGCTGTTTTTT.

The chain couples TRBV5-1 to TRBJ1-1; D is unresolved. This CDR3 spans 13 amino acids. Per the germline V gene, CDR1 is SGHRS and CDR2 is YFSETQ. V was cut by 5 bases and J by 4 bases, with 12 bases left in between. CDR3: CASSSGRSTEAFF. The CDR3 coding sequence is TGCGCCAGCAGTTCTGGGCGGAGCACTGAAGCTTTCTTT. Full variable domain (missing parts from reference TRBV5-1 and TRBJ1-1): KAGVTQTPRYLIKTRGQQVTLSCSPISGHRSVSWYQQTPGQGLQFLFEYFSETQRNKGNFPGRFSGRQFSNSRSEMNVSTLELGDSALYLCASSSGRSTEAFFGQGTRLTVV.

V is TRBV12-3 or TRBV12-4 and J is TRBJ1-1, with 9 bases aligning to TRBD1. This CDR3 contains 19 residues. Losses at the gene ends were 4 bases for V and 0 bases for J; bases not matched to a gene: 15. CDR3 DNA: TGTGCCAGCAGTTACCTCCCGGGACAGGGCATTATCATGAACACTGAAGCTTTCTTT. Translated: CASSYLPGQGIIMNTEAFF.

The CDR3: CASSSHQGFGNTIYF. The CDR3 region has the DNA TGTGCCAGCAGCTCCCACCAGGGATTCGGAAACACCATATATTTT. This chain joins TRBV9 and TRBJ1-3, with a weak D call TRBD1 (5 bases). Trimming pared 4 bases from V and 4 bases from J, leaving 15 bases between. This CDR3 comprises 15 residues. CDR1 is SGDLS and CDR2 is YYNGEE in the germline V gene.

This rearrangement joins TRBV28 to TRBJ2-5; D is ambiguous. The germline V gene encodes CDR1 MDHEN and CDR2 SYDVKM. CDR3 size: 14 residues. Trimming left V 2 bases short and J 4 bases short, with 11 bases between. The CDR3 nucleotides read TGTGCCAGCAGTTTACGCCTGGGTCGAGAGACCCAGTACTTC. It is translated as CASSLRLGRETQYF. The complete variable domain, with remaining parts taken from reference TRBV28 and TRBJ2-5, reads DVKVTQSSRYLVKRTGEKVFLECVQDMDHENMFWYRQDPGLGLRLIYFSYDVKMKEKGDIPEGYSVSREKKERFSLILESASTNQTSMYLCASSLRLGRETQYFGPGTRLLVL.

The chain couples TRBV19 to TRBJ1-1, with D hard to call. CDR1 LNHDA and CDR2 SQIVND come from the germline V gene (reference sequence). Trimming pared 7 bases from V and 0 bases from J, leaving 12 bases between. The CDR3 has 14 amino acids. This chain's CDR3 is CASNPFGVNTEAFF. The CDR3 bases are TGTGCCAGTAACCCCTTCGGGGTGAACACTGAAGCTTTCTTT.

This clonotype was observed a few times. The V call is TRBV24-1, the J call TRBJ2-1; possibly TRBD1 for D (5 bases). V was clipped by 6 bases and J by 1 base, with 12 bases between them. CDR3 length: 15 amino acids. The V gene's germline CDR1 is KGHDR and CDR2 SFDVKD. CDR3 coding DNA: TGTGCCACCAGTCTCCAGGGAAAATCCTACAATGAGCAGTTCTTC. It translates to CATSLQGKSYNEQFF.

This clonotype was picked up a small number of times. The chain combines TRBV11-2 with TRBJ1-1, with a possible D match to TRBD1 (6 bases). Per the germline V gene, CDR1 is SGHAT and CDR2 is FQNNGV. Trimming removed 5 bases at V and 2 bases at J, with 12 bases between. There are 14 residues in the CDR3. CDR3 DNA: TGTGCCAGCAGCGCGCCGGGGGCCAACACTGAAGCTTTCTTT. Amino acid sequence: CASSAPGANTEAFF. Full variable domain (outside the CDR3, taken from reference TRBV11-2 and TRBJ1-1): EAGVAQSPRYKIIEKRQSVAFWCNPISGHATLYWYQQILGQGPKLLIQFQNNGVVDDSQLPKDRFSAERLKGVDSTLKIQPAKLEDSAVYLCASSAPGANTEAFFGQGTRLTVV.

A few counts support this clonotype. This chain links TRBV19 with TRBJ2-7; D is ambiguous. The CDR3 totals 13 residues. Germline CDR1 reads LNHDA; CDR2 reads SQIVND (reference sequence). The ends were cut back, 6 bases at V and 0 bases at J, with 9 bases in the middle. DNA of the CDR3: TGTGCCAGTAGGAATCCGATCTCCTACGAGCAGTACTTC. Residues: CASRNPISYEQYF.

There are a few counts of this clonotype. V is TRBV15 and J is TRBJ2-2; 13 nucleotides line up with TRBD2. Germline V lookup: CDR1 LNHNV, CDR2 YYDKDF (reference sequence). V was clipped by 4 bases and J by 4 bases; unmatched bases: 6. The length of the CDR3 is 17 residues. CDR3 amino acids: CATSKGLAGIGTGELFF. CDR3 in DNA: TGTGCCACCAGCAAGGGACTAGCGGGAATCGGCACCGGGGAGCTGTTTTTT.

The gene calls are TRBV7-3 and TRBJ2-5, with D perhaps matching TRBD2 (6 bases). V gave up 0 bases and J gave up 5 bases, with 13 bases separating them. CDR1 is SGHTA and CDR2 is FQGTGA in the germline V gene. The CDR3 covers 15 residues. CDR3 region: CASSLTSSVGETQYF. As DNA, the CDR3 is TGTGCCAGCAGCTTAACGTCTAGCGTCGGGGAGACCCAGTACTTC.

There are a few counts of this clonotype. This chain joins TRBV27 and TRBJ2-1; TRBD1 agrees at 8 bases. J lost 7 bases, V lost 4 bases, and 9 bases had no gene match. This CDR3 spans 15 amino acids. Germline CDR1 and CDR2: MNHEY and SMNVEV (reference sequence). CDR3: CASSSQGDFGNEQFF. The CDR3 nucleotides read TGTGCCAGCAGTTCACAGGGGGACTTTGGAAATGAGCAGTTCTTC.